This T cell receptor beta chain stems from a study of CD8 T cells in ankylosing spondylitis. CDR3 size: 17 residues. V was clipped by 3 bases and J by 0 bases, with 18 bases between them. Germline CDR1 and CDR2: KGHSH and LQKENI. The study's findings and limits: Within ankylosing spondylitis blood, a TCR beta motif made up of eight highly homologous variants appeared to be characteristic. As for the disease-linked clones, they showed a CD8+ phenotype and occurred at relatively low frequencies in peripheral blood.

With molecular barcodes, quantitative 5'-RACE was used to make the TCR beta libraries. MiXCR, run by TCRdb on the 5' RACE reads, gives a single entry per CDR3 protein. The data hold around 150,000 distinct CDR3 sequences, with roughly 18% observed a single time. As concerns this clonotype: Its antigen is not identified.

The TCR sequence derives from a male donor with ankylosing spondylitis or in good health (not recorded which). The chain carries TRBV18 and TRBJ2-7; D assignment may be TRBD1 or TRBD2 (6 bases each). The sequenced material came from blood, either unsorted or a sorted T cell fraction (not recorded which). The CDR3: CASSPYPGGSSSYEQYF. CDR3 sequence (DNA): TGTGCCAGCTCACCGTATCCCGGGGGCTCCAGCTCCTACGAGCAGTACTTC.